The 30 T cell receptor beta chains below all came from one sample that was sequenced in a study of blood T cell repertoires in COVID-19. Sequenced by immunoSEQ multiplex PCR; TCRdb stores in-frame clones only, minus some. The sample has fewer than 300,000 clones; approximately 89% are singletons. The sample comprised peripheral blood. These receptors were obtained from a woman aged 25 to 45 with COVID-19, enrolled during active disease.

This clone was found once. The CDR3 coding sequence is TGCGCCAGCGGGGGTGCGTCGGGAGATACCCTAGGTGAGCAGTTCTTC. It is translated as CASGGASGDTLGEQFF. The chain uses TRBV10-1 and TRBJ2-1; possible D gene TRBD2, 6 bases. CDR3 length: 16 residues. V gave up 8 bases and J gave up 9 bases, with 26 bases separating them. From germline, CDR1 is WNHNN and CDR2 SYGVQD (reference sequence).

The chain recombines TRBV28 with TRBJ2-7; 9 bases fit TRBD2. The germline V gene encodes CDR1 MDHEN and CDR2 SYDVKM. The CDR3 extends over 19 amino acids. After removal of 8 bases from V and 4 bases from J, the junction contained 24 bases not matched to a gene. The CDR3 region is CASGQSYLPRTSVSYEQYF. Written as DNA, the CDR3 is TGTGCCAGCGGCCAATCTTATTTGCCAAGGACTAGCGTCTCGTACGAGCAGTACTTC.

The CDR3 DNA is TGCAGCGTTTTCAGAATTAACACTGAAGCTTTCTTT. Its protein product is CSVFRINTEAFF. The chain carries TRBV29-1 and TRBJ1-1; the D is unclear. Trimming took 5 bases from V and 2 from J, leaving 9 bases between them. This CDR3 is 12 amino acids long. Germline assignment: CDR1 SQVTM and CDR2 ANQGSEA.

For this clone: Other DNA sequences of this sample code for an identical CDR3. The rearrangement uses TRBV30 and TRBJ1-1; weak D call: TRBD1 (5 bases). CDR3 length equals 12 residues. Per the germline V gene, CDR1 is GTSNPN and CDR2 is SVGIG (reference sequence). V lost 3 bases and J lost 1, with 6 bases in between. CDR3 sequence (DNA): TGTGCCTGGAGCGACAGGAACACTGAAGCTTTCTTT. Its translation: CAWSDRNTEAFF.

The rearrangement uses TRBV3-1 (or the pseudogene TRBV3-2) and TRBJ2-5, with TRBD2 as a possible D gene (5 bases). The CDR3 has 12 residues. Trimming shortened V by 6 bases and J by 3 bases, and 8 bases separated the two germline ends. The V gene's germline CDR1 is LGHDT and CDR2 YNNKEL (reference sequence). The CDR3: CASSPGKETQYF. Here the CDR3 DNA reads TGTGCCAGCAGTCCGGGAAAAGAGACCCAGTACTTC.

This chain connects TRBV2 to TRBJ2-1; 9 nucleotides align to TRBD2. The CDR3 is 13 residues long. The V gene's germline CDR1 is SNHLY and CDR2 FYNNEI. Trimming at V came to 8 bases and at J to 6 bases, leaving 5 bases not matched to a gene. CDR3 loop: CASRREGPNEQFF. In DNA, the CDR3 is TGTGCCAGCCGGCGGGAGGGCCCCAATGAGCAGTTCTTC. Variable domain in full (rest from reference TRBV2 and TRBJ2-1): EPEVTQTPSHQVTQMGQEVILRCVPISNHLYFYWYRQILGQKVEFLVSFYNNEISEKSEIFDDQFSVERPDGSNFTLKIRSTKLEDSAMYFCASRREGPNEQFFGPGTRLTVL.

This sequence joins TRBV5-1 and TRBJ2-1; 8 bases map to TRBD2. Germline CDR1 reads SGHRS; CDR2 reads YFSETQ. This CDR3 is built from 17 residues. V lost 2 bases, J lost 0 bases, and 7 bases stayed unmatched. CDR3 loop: CASSFSTGGTSYNEQFF. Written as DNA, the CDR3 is TGCGCCAGCAGCTTTAGCACGGGGGGGACCTCCTACAATGAGCAGTTCTTC.

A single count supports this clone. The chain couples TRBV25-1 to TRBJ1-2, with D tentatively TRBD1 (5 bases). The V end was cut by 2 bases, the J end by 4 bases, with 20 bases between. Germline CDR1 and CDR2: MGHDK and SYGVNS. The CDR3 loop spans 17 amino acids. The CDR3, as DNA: TGTGCCAGCAGTGAACCGGGCAGGGAATTAAACCCCTATGGCTACACCTTC. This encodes CASSEPGRELNPYGYTF.

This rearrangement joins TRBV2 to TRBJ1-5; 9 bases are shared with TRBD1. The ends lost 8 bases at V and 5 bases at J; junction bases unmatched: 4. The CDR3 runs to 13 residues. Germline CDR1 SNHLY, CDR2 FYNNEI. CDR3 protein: CASGTGSHQPQHF. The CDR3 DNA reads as TGTGCCAGCGGGACAGGGTCACATCAGCCCCAGCATTTT.

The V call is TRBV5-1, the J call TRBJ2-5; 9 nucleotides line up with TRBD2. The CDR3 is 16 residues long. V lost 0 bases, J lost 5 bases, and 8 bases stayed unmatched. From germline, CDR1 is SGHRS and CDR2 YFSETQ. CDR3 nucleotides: TGCGCCAGCAGCTTGGCCAGGGGCGCGGGAGGGGAGACCCAGTACTTC. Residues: CASSLARGAGGETQYF. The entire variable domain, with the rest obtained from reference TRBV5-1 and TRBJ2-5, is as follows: KAGVTQTPRYLIKTRGQQVTLSCSPISGHRSVSWYQQTPGQGLQFLFEYFSETQRNKGNFPGRFSGRQFSNSRSEMNVSTLELGDSALYLCASSLARGAGGETQYFGPGTRLLVL.

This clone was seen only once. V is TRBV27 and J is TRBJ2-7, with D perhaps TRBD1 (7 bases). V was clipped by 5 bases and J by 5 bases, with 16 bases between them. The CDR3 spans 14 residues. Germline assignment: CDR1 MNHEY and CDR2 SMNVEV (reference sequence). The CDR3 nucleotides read TGTGCCAGCAGTCCCAACAGGGGAGGTGACGAGCAGTACTTC. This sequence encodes CASSPNRGGDEQYF.

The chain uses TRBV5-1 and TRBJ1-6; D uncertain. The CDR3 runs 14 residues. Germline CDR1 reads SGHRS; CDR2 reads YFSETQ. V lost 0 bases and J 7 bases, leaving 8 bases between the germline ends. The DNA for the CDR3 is TGCGCCAGCAGCTTGGACAGTGAGAATTCACCCCTCCACTTT. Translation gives CASSLDSENSPLHF. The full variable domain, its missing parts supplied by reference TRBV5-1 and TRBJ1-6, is KAGVTQTPRYLIKTRGQQVTLSCSPISGHRSVSWYQQTPGQGLQFLFEYFSETQRNKGNFPGRFSGRQFSNSRSEMNVSTLELGDSALYLCASSLDSENSPLHFGNGTRLTVT.

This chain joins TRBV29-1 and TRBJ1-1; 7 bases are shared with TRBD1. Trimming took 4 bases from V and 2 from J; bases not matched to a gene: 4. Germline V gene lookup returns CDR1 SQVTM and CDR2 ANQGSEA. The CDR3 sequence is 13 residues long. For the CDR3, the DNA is TGCAGCGTTGTAGGGACAGCTAACACTGAAGCTTTCTTT. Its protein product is CSVVGTANTEAFF.

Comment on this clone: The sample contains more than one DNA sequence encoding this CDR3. The CDR3 nucleotides read TGTGCCAGCAGCTTGGGACAGGGATACAATGAGCAGTTCTTC. Amino acids: CASSLGQGYNEQFF. V gene TRBV5-5 combines with J gene TRBJ2-1; 7 bases are a match to TRBD1. The junction had 1 base not matched to a gene; V was cut back by 0 bases and J by 4 bases. Germline V gives CDR1 SGHKS, CDR2 YYEKEE (reference sequence). This CDR3 region has 14 residues.

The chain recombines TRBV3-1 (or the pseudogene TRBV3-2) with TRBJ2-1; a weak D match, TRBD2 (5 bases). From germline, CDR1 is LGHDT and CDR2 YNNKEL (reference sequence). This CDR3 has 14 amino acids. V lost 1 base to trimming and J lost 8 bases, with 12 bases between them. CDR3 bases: TGTGCCAGCAGCCAAGTGGACGGAGCGGATGAGCAGTTCTTC. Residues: CASSQVDGADEQFF.

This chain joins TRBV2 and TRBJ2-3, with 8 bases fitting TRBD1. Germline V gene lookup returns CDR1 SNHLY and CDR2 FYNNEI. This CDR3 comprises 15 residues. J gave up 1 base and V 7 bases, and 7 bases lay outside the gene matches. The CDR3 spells CASNLNRGGTDTQYF. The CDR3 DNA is TGTGCCAGCAACCTGAACAGGGGGGGCACAGATACGCAGTATTTT.

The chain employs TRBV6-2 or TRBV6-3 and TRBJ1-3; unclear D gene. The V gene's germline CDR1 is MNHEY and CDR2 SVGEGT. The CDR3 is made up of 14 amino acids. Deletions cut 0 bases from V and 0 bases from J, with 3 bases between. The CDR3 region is CASSYSSSGNTIYF. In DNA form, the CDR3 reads TGTGCCAGCAGTTACTCCTCCTCTGGAAACACCATATATTTT.

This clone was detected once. This CDR3 is CASSEAGQGKNIQYF. The DNA for the CDR3 is TGTGCCAGCAGTGAAGCGGGGCAGGGCAAAAACATTCAGTACTTC. The chain combines TRBV6-1 with TRBJ2-4; TRBD1 might be the D (5 bases). The germline V gene has CDR1 MNHNS and CDR2 SASEGT. V lost 0 bases and J 3 bases, leaving 9 bases between the germline ends. There are 15 residues in the CDR3.

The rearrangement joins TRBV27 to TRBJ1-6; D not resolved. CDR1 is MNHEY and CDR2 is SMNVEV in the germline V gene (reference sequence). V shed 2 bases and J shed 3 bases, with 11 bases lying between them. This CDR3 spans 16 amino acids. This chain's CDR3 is CASSLLSGDYNSPLHF. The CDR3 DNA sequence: TGTGCCAGCAGTTTACTCAGCGGGGACTATAATTCACCCCTCCACTTT.

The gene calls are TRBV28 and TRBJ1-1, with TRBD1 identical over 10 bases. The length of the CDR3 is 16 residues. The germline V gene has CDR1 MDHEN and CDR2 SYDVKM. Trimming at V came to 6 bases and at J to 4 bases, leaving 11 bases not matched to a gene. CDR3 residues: CASSLPGQGIVTEAFF. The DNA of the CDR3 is TGTGCCAGCAGCCTACCGGGACAGGGGATAGTCACTGAAGCTTTCTTT.

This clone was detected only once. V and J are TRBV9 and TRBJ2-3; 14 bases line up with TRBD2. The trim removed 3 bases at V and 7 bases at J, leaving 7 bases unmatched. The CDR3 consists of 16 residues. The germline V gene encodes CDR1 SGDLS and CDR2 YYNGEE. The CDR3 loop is CASSDRLAGGINTQYF. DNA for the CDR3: TGTGCCAGCAGCGACCGACTAGCGGGAGGGATCAATACGCAGTATTTT.

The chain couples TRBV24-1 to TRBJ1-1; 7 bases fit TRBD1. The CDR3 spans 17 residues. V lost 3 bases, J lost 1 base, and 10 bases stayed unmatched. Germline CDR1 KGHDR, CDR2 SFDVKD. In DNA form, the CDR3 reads TGTGCCACCAGTGATGACAGGGTTGGGCTAGAGAACACTGAAGCTTTCTTT. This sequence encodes CATSDDRVGLENTEAFF.

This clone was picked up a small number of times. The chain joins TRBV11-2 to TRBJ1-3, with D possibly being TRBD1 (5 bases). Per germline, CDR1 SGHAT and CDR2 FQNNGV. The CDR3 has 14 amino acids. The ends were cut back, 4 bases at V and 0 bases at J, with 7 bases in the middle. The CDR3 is CASSSTVSGNTIYF. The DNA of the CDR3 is TGTGCCAGCAGCTCGACAGTCTCTGGAAACACCATATATTTT.

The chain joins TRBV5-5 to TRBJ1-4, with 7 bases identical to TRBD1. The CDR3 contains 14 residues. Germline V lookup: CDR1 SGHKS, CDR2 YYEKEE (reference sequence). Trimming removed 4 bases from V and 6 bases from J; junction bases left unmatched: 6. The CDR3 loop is CASSPQGGHEKLFF. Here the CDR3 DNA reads TGTGCCAGCAGCCCTCAGGGGGGACATGAAAAACTGTTTTTT.

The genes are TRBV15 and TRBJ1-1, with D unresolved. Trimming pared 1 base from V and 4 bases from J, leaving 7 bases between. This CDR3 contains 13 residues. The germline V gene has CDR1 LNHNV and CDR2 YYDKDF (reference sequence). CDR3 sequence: CATSRGVSTEAFF. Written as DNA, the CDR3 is TGTGCCACCAGCAGAGGAGTTAGCACTGAAGCTTTCTTT.

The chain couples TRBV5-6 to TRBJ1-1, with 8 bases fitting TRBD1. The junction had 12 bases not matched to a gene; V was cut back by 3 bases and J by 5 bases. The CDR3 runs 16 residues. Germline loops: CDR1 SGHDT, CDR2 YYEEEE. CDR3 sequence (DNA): TGTGCCAGCAGCTGGGGAGGCAGGGGGCTTAGGACTGAAGCTTTCTTT. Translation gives CASSWGGRGLRTEAFF.

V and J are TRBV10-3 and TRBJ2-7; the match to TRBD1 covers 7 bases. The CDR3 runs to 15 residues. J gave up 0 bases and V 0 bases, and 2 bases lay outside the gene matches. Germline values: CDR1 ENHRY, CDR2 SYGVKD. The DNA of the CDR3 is TGTGCCATCAGTGAGTCCGGACAGGCCTCCTACGAGCAGTACTTC. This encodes CAISESGQASYEQYF.

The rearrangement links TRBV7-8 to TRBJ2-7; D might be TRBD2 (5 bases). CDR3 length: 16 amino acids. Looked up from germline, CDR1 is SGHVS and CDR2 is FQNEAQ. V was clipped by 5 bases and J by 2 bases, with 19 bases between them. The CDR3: CASSLPGIPGPYEQYF. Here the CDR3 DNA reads TGTGCCAGCAGCCTCCCGGGAATCCCTGGGCCCTACGAGCAGTACTTC.

The CDR3 DNA sequence: TGTGCCAGCAGCCAGACAGCATTAGCCAAAAACATTCAGTACTTC. Translation: CASSQTALAKNIQYF. The gene calls are TRBV14 and TRBJ2-4; D might be TRBD1 (5 bases). V gave up 3 bases and J gave up 0 bases, with 9 bases separating them. Germline V gene data show CDR1 as SGHDN and CDR2 as FVKESK. CDR3 size: 15 residues.

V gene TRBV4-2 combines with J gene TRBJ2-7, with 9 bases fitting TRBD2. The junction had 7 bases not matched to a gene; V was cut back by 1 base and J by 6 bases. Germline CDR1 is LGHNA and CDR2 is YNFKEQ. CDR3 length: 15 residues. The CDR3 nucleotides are TGTGCCAGCAGCCAAGGGCGGGAGGGCCCTCGCGAGCAGTACTTC. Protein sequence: CASSQGREGPREQYF.